These 20 T cell receptor beta chains came from one sample sequenced in a study of blood T cell repertoires in COVID-19. Data came from immunoSEQ multiplex PCR; TCRdb stores just in-frame clones and leaves some out. The sample records some 120,000 clones, 82% being singletons. Source material: peripheral blood. The receptors were sampled from a human donor in a cohort sampled during active COVID-19.

V gene TRBV5-1 combines with J gene TRBJ1-3, with unresolved D. The CDR3 extends over 15 amino acids. Germline V gene sequence: CDR1 SGHRS, CDR2 YFSETQ. Trimming removed 0 bases at V and 1 base at J, with 8 bases between. CDR3 loop: CASSLAGGSGNTIYF. The CDR3 coding sequence is TGCGCCAGCAGCTTGGCCGGAGGTTCTGGAAACACCATATATTTT.

This clone was seen a handful of times. J is TRBJ2-2 and V is TRBV6-2 or TRBV6-3; D remains unclear. In germline, CDR1 is MNHEY, CDR2 SVGEGT. The CDR3 has 13 amino acids. With 5 bases removed from V and 5 bases from J, the gap between germline ends came to 9 bases. This CDR3 is CASSLERTGELFF. As DNA, the CDR3 is TGTGCCAGCAGTCTGGAGAGGACCGGGGAGCTGTTTTTT.

This chain joins TRBV6-5 and TRBJ1-1; D unclear. Per the germline V gene, CDR1 is MNHEY and CDR2 is SVGAGI. CDR3 size: 12 residues. The V gene lost 10 bases and the J gene lost 8 bases, with 17 bases spanning the gap. This CDR3 is CATGERKSEAFF. The CDR3 DNA sequence: TGTGCCACTGGGGAGCGGAAGAGCGAAGCTTTCTTT.

This clone was found once. This chain links TRBV5-6 with TRBJ2-5; D is perhaps TRBD2 (7 bases). Germline CDR1 reads SGHDT; CDR2 reads YYEEEE. This CDR3 contains 14 residues. V was pared by 3 bases and J by 4 bases, with 13 bases between. CDR3 coding DNA: TGTGCCAGCAGCTCTACAGGGAGGGGAGAGACCCAGTACTTC. It specifies CASSSTGRGETQYF.

A single count supports this clone. The chain recombines TRBV27 with TRBJ1-3; D is possibly TRBD1 (6 bases). V lost 6 bases to trimming and J lost 4 bases, with 7 bases between them. CDR3 length equals 12 residues. The V gene's germline CDR1 is MNHEY and CDR2 SMNVEV (reference sequence). The CDR3 DNA is TGTGCCAGCAGGGGGACAGGAAACACCATATATTTT. As protein: CASRGTGNTIYF.

The rearrangement joins TRBV12-3 or TRBV12-4 to TRBJ2-3, with D unclear. The CDR3 totals 13 residues. V was trimmed by 3 bases and J by 2 bases, leaving 6 bases between them. This chain's CDR3 is CASSFTTTDTQYF. For the CDR3, the DNA is TGTGCCAGCAGTTTTACTACCACAGATACGCAGTATTTT.

This clone was observed a few times. This CDR3 is also generated by other DNA sequences in the sample. This chain connects TRBV5-1 to TRBJ2-3, with D possibly being TRBD1 (5 bases). This CDR3 has 14 amino acids. Deletions cut 0 bases from V and 5 bases from J, with 10 bases between. Looked up from germline, CDR1 is SGHRS and CDR2 is YFSETQ. This chain's CDR3 is CASSLGTQGDTQYF. As DNA, the CDR3 is TGCGCCAGCAGCTTGGGTACCCAGGGAGATACGCAGTATTTT.

This clone was counted a few times. V gene TRBV6-5 combines with J gene TRBJ2-2; D gene unclear. This CDR3 contains 12 residues. CDR1 is MNHEY and CDR2 is SVGAGI in the germline V gene. Trimming pared 3 bases from V and 7 bases from J, leaving 6 bases between. Written as DNA, the CDR3 is TGTGCCAGCAGTTATAACGGCGGGGAGCTGTTTTTT. Its protein product is CASSYNGGELFF.

This clone has just one count. The chain combines TRBV2 with TRBJ1-5, with TRBD1 matching 8 bases. The CDR3 contains 14 residues. V shed 6 bases, J shed 1 base, and the junction held 2 bases outside the gene matches. Germline loops: CDR1 SNHLY, CDR2 FYNNEI. The CDR3 here is CASRTGASNQPQHF. The CDR3 bases are TGTGCCAGCAGGACAGGGGCCAGCAATCAGCCCCAGCATTTT.

This sequence joins TRBV5-1 and TRBJ2-3; 11 bases are shared with TRBD2. From germline, CDR1 is SGHRS and CDR2 YFSETQ. The length of the CDR3 is 15 residues. J was trimmed by 6 bases and V by 3 bases; bases with no gene match: 6. The CDR3 reads CASSYSGGELDTQYF. The CDR3 coding sequence is TGCGCCAGCAGCTATAGCGGGGGGGAGCTCGATACGCAGTATTTT. The full variable domain, with the rest looked up from reference TRBV5-1 and TRBJ2-3, is KAGVTQTPRYLIKTRGQQVTLSCSPISGHRSVSWYQQTPGQGLQFLFEYFSETQRNKGNFPGRFSGRQFSNSRSEMNVSTLELGDSALYLCASSYSGGELDTQYFGPGTRLTVL.

V gene TRBV28 combines with J gene TRBJ2-1; D may be TRBD1 (6 bases). The CDR3 has 14 residues. Germline V gene sequence: CDR1 MDHEN, CDR2 SYDVKM. The V end was cut by 3 bases, the J end by 6 bases, with 12 bases between. CDR3 nucleotide sequence: TGTGCCAGCAGTTTCCCCGACAGGAGCAATGAGCAGTTCTTC. Translating it yields CASSFPDRSNEQFF.

This chain uses TRBV9 with TRBJ2-1; TRBD2 aligns across 9 bases. The CDR3 runs to 16 residues. V lost 0 bases to trimming and J lost 0 bases; unmatched junction nucleotides: 1. CDR1 is SGDLS and CDR2 is YYNGEE in the germline V gene. CDR3 in DNA: TGTGCCAGCAGCGTAGATAGCGGGAGCTCCTACAATGAGCAGTTCTTC. It encodes CASSVDSGSSYNEQFF.

The V gene is TRBV3-1 (or the pseudogene TRBV3-2), the J gene TRBJ1-4, with 7 bases lining up with TRBD1. The V and J ends lost 1 base and 8 bases, in that order; junction bases with no gene match: 4. Germline values: CDR1 LGHDT, CDR2 YNNKEL (reference sequence). The CDR3 runs to 14 residues. In nucleotides, the CDR3 is TGTGCCAGCAGCCAAGGGGGACAGCTAGAAAAACTGTTTTTT. This sequence encodes CASSQGGQLEKLFF.

The chain recombines TRBV3-1 (or the pseudogene TRBV3-2) with TRBJ1-6; D perhaps matches TRBD1 (6 bases). The V end was cut by 1 base, the J end by 6 bases, with 10 bases between. Germline loops: CDR1 LGHDT, CDR2 YNNKEL (reference sequence). The CDR3 extends over 15 amino acids. DNA for the CDR3: TGTGCCAGCAGCCAAGGCAGGGGTAGTAATTCACCCCTCCACTTT. Translation: CASSQGRGSNSPLHF.

The V call is TRBV4-3, the J call TRBJ2-5; 8 bases align to TRBD2. V gave up 2 bases and J gave up 1 base; unmatched junction bases: 3. Germline values: CDR1 LGHNA, CDR2 YSLEER. This CDR3 is 15 amino acids long. CDR3 DNA: TGCGCCAGCAGCCAAAACGCGGGGGGCCAAGAGACCCAGTACTTC. It codes for CASSQNAGGQETQYF.

The chain uses TRBV7-8 and TRBJ2-5, with 8 bases lining up with TRBD1. Losses at the gene ends were 5 bases for V and 4 bases for J; bases not matched to a gene: 6. The germline gives CDR1 SGHVS, CDR2 FQNEAQ. The CDR3 sequence is 14 residues long. This CDR3 is CASSIQGARETQYF. CDR3 nucleotides: TGTGCCAGCAGCATCCAGGGGGCGAGAGAGACCCAGTACTTC.

The J gene is TRBJ1-5, the V gene TRBV5-4, with a possible D match to TRBD1 (5 bases). The CDR3 is made up of 14 amino acids. Germline V CDR1 and CDR2: SGHNT, YYREEE (reference sequence). Trimming stripped 5 bases from V and 4 bases from J, with 13 bases between. The CDR3 region is CASSRGGENQPQHF. The CDR3 DNA follows: TGTGCCAGCAGTAGGGGAGGGGAGAATCAGCCCCAGCATTTT.

The chain couples TRBV14 to TRBJ1-1, with 7 bases matching TRBD1. Losses at the gene ends were 0 bases for V and 4 bases for J; bases not matched to a gene: 2. The CDR3 consists of 14 residues. Per the germline V gene, CDR1 is SGHDN and CDR2 is FVKESK. The CDR3 loop reads CASSQDRDSTEAFF. CDR3 DNA sequence: TGTGCCAGCAGCCAAGACCGGGACAGCACTGAAGCTTTCTTT.

This sequence joins TRBV5-1 and TRBJ1-1, with 9 positions matching TRBD1. The CDR3 consists of 18 residues. Germline values: CDR1 SGHRS, CDR2 YFSETQ. V lost 0 bases, J lost 0 bases, and 9 bases stayed unmatched. The CDR3 region is CASSLAPQGAPMNTEAFF. The DNA of the CDR3 is TGCGCCAGCAGCTTGGCCCCACAGGGGGCACCCATGAACACTGAAGCTTTCTTT.

The table lists this clone with a few counts. As DNA, the CDR3 is TGTGCCAGCAGCTTTAGCGGGGGGCCTGTCCCTTATGAGCAGTTCTTC. The encoded protein is CASSFSGGPVPYEQFF. The chain uses TRBV5-8 and TRBJ2-1; 10 nucleotides agree with TRBD2. Germline CDR1 SGHTS, CDR2 YDEGEE. The CDR3 is 16 residues long. The J segment lost 8 bases and the V segment lost 2 bases, leaving 10 bases of the junction unmatched.